This T cell receptor (beta chain) was sequenced during a study of T cell repertoires in cytomegalovirus infection. V lost 4 bases and J lost 8, with 11 bases in between. The length of the CDR3 is 12 residues. From germline, CDR1 is MDHEN and CDR2 SYDVKM. One entry per CDR3 protein results from TCRdb running MiXCR on the reads. The sample contains about 130,000 distinct CDR3 sequences, 7% to 9.5% of which appear only once. This clonotype came up a few times. The sequenced sample was PBMCs. The TCR was taken from a human donor in good health (CMV status not recorded). Some clones in this sample may be carry-over from other donors' samples. The chain employs TRBV28 and TRBJ1-2; a possible D gene is TRBD1 (5 bases). For the CDR3, the DNA is TGTGCCAGCAGTTGGTGGGGCGGAGGCTACACCTTC. Protein product: CASSWWGGGYTF.